The 27 T cell receptor beta chains reported below all come from one sample, sequenced in a study of blood T cell repertoires in COVID-19. TCRdb keeps only in-frame clones here, not all; method: immunoSEQ multiplex PCR. In the table there are hundreds of thousands of clones, 70% to 85% of which are singletons. Sequencing was performed on PBMCs or T cells enriched from blood (not recorded which). The receptors derive from a woman aged 55-70 years who had recovered from COVID-19.

The chain employs TRBV5-1 and TRBJ2-3; 12 positions match TRBD2. J lost 2 bases, V lost 4 bases, and 2 bases had no gene match. The V gene's germline CDR1 is SGHRS and CDR2 YFSETQ. The CDR3 totals 15 residues. The CDR3 sequence is CASSLAGGTTDTQYF. CDR3 DNA: TGCGCCAGCAGCCTAGCGGGAGGGACCACAGATACGCAGTATTTT.

Here the CDR3 DNA reads TGTGCCAGCAGCCTGAACCCGAGCTCCTATAATTCACCCCTCCACTTT. It yields the protein CASSLNPSSYNSPLHF. The rearrangement links TRBV5-8 to TRBJ1-6; D is unresolved. This CDR3 has 16 amino acids. The V and J ends lost 4 bases and 0 bases respectively, with 11 bases between them. Germline V CDR1 and CDR2: SGHTS, YDEGEE.

This clone was seen a single time. The rearrangement uses TRBV10-3 and TRBJ1-2; no clear D gene. CDR1 and CDR2 from the germline V gene are ENHRY and SYGVKD. With 6 bases removed from V and 0 bases from J, the gap between germline ends came to 11 bases. This CDR3 is built from 14 residues. The CDR3 DNA reads TGTGCCATCAGGATGACACCCGCTAACTATGGCTACACCTTC. This gives the protein CAIRMTPANYGYTF.

The count of this clone is one. Other DNA sequences of this sample code for an identical CDR3. CDR3 sequence reads: CATSDRGGTEAFF. The CDR3 nucleotides are TGTGCCACCAGTGATAGGGGGGGCACTGAAGCTTTCTTT. The chain links TRBV24-1 to TRBJ1-1; D is perhaps TRBD1 (6 bases). The CDR3 is made up of 13 amino acids. V gave up 3 bases and J gave up 4 bases, with 8 bases separating them. The germline CDR1 and CDR2 sequences are KGHDR and SFDVKD.

The chain combines TRBV5-1 with TRBJ2-3, with TRBD1 identical over 9 bases. The ends lost 0 bases at V and 10 bases at J; junction bases unmatched: 12. This CDR3 comprises 16 residues. Looked up from germline, CDR1 is SGHRS and CDR2 is YFSETQ. CDR3 bases: TGCGCCAGCAGCTTGGCGGGGACAGGGCAGGTTGTGGCGCAGTATTTT. Translating it yields CASSLAGTGQVVAQYF.

This chain joins TRBV3-1 (or the pseudogene TRBV3-2) and TRBJ2-5, with D unresolved. The CDR3 has 13 residues. V dropped 1 base and J dropped 3 bases, with 6 bases sitting between them. Per germline, CDR1 LGHDT and CDR2 YNNKEL (reference sequence). CDR3 sequence (DNA): TGTGCCAGCAGCCAAGTTTATAAAGAGACCCAGTACTTC. Protein: CASSQVYKETQYF.

The J gene is TRBJ2-5, the V gene TRBV3-1 (or the pseudogene TRBV3-2), with a tentative D call TRBD2 (5 bases). V gave up 7 bases and J gave up 1 base, with 13 bases separating them. Germline CDR1 is LGHDT and CDR2 is YNNKEL (reference sequence). CDR3 length equals 14 residues. The CDR3 loop reads CASNLAGVQETQYF. DNA of the CDR3: TGTGCCAGCAATCTAGCCGGCGTCCAAGAGACCCAGTACTTC.

The rearrangement joins TRBV12-5 to TRBJ2-5; 10 bases match TRBD1. CDR1 LGHNT and CDR2 FRNRAP come from the germline V gene. The CDR3 is 13 amino acids. With V trimmed by 6 bases and J by 4 bases, 2 bases remained unmatched. This CDR3 reads CASGRDRGETQYF. CDR3 DNA: TGTGCTAGTGGGCGGGACAGGGGAGAGACCCAGTACTTC.

This clone was observed a few times. The chain recombines TRBV9 with TRBJ1-3; D uncertain. The germline gives CDR1 SGDLS, CDR2 YYNGEE. CDR3 length: 16 amino acids. V was clipped by 6 bases and J by 0 bases, with 16 bases between them. CDR3 residues: CASTPLGVPSGNTIYF. The CDR3 bases are TGTGCCAGCACCCCTCTCGGGGTTCCCTCTGGAAACACCATATATTTT. Based on the CDR3 plus reference TRBV9 and TRBJ1-3, the full variable domain is DSGVTQTPKHLITATGQRVTLRCSPRSGDLSVYWYQQSLDQGLQFLIQYYNGEERAKGNILERFSAQQFPDLHSELNLSSLELGDSALYFCASTPLGVPSGNTIYFGEGSWLTVV.

The V and J genes are TRBV2 and TRBJ2-7; 8 positions match TRBD1. This CDR3 spans 15 amino acids. Losses at the gene ends were 8 bases for V and 7 bases for J; bases not matched to a gene: 16. CDR1 and CDR2 from the germline V gene are SNHLY and FYNNEI. Written as DNA, the CDR3 is TGTGCCAGCCAGGAAGACAGGGGTCCTATGGGTGAGCAGTACTTC. It encodes CASQEDRGPMGEQYF.

The chain is built from TRBV5-8 and TRBJ2-7; 7 bases agree with TRBD1. CDR3 length: 15 residues. With 4 bases clipped from V and 1 base from J, the junction kept 8 bases outside the gene matches. Germline lookup yields CDR1 SGHTS and CDR2 YDEGEE. The CDR3 DNA is TGTGCCAGCAGCCTGGGGGACAGTCAGTCCTACGAGCAGTACTTC. As protein: CASSLGDSQSYEQYF.

The V and J genes are TRBV7-9 and TRBJ1-2, with a possible D match to TRBD1 (5 bases). There are 15 residues in the CDR3. From germline, CDR1 is SEHNR and CDR2 FQNEAQ (reference sequence). With 5 bases removed from V and 3 bases from J, the gap between germline ends came to 16 bases. Here the CDR3 reads CASSPFLGEHYGYTF. The CDR3 DNA sequence: TGTGCCAGCAGCCCATTTCTAGGGGAACACTATGGCTACACCTTC.

The gene calls are TRBV30 and TRBJ2-5; D is unclear. The V end was cut by 0 bases, the J end by 5 bases, with 13 bases between. The CDR3 loop spans 14 amino acids. Germline CDR1 is GTSNPN and CDR2 is SVGIG (reference sequence). The CDR3 coding sequence is TGTGCCTGGAGTGTACAAGGCTCCAGGGAGACCCAGTACTTC. Protein product: CAWSVQGSRETQYF.

The V gene is TRBV27, the J gene TRBJ2-6, with unresolved D. Germline V gene data show CDR1 as MNHEY and CDR2 as SMNVEV (reference sequence). This CDR3 contains 14 residues. V was trimmed by 4 bases and J by 4 bases, leaving 8 bases between them. The CDR3 nucleotides are TGTGCCAGCAGTTCTGTGGCAGGGGCCAACGTCCTGACTTTC. Residues: CASSSVAGANVLTF.

The V gene is TRBV7-2, the J gene TRBJ2-2, with D unclear. The CDR3 is 16 residues long. In germline, CDR1 is SGHTA, CDR2 FQGNSA. V was cut by 1 base and J by 3 bases, with 12 bases left in between. The CDR3 DNA reads TGTGCCAGCAGCTTAGACGGCAGGTTGTACACCGGGGAGCTGTTTTTT. Translating it yields CASSLDGRLYTGELFF.

The rearrangement links TRBV27 to TRBJ1-1; 9 nucleotides match TRBD1. V gave up 8 bases and J gave up 0 bases; unmatched junction bases: 10. CDR1 is MNHEY and CDR2 is SMNVEV in the germline V gene (reference sequence). This CDR3 has 16 residues. CDR3 protein: CASGTGTGLLNTEAFF. The CDR3 DNA reads as TGTGCCAGCGGGACCGGGACAGGGCTACTGAACACTGAAGCTTTCTTT.

The gene calls are TRBV10-3 and TRBJ2-7; D not certain. V was shortened by 7 bases and J by 2 bases, with 12 bases between the two germline ends. Germline CDR1 reads ENHRY; CDR2 reads SYGVKD. CDR3 length: 13 residues. CDR3: CAIKTPGPYEQYF. The CDR3 region has the DNA TGTGCCATCAAGACCCCGGGTCCCTACGAGCAGTACTTC.

This chain links TRBV3-1 (or the pseudogene TRBV3-2) with TRBJ2-7; weak D call: TRBD1 (5 bases). CDR1 is LGHDT and CDR2 is YNNKEL in the germline V gene (reference sequence). V shed 3 bases and J shed 6 bases, with 9 bases lying between them. The CDR3 contains 12 residues. CDR3 nucleotides: TGTGCCAGCAGCCAGCAGGGTGGCGAGCAGTACTTC. Encoded protein: CASSQQGGEQYF.

This clone showed up just a few times. The chain uses TRBV9 and TRBJ1-5, with TRBD1 as a possible D gene (6 bases). V was pared by 10 bases and J by 2 bases, with 19 bases between. Looked up from germline, CDR1 is SGDLS and CDR2 is YYNGEE. CDR3 length: 15 residues. CDR3: CAADGRGACNQPQHF. DNA for the CDR3: TGTGCCGCGGATGGGAGGGGGGCATGCAATCAGCCCCAGCATTTT. Complete variable domain (other parts from reference TRBV9 and TRBJ1-5): DSGVTQTPKHLITATGQRVTLRCSPRSGDLSVYWYQQSLDQGLQFLIQYYNGEERAKGNILERFSAQQFPDLHSELNLSSLELGDSALYFCAADGRGACNQPQHFGDGTRLSIL.

The table lists this clone with a few counts. The V and J genes are TRBV2 and TRBJ1-2; 7 nucleotides agree with TRBD1. Germline values: CDR1 SNHLY, CDR2 FYNNEI. The CDR3 runs 14 residues. Trimming at V came to 6 bases and at J to 8 bases, leaving 12 bases not matched to a gene. CDR3 nucleotide sequence: TGTGCCAGCAGAGAACTTAAACAGGGGAGAGGCTACACCTTC. The encoded protein is CASRELKQGRGYTF.

The genes are TRBV19 and TRBJ1-6; weak D call: TRBD1 (5 bases). The CDR3 covers 13 residues. The germline V and J ends were trimmed by 9 bases and 8 bases, with 14 bases remaining between them. Germline assignment: CDR1 LNHDA and CDR2 SQIVND (reference sequence). The CDR3 DNA reads as TGTGCCAGATGTGACAGTCCGGATTCACCCCTCCACTTT. Encoded protein: CARCDSPDSPLHF.

V is TRBV5-1 and J is TRBJ1-1, with TRBD1 matching 7 bases. Germline-derived CDR1 and CDR2 are SGHRS and YFSETQ. The CDR3 runs 14 residues. J lost 0 bases, V lost 3 bases, and 2 bases had no gene match. DNA for the CDR3: TGCGCCAGCAGCTGGACAGGAGTGAACACTGAAGCTTTCTTT. Translating it yields CASSWTGVNTEAFF.

In its sample, this clone was seen a few times. This chain connects TRBV25-1 to TRBJ2-5; possibly TRBD1 for D (6 bases). Trimming stripped 7 bases from V and 5 bases from J, with 14 bases between. The CDR3 covers 13 residues. Germline CDR1 reads MGHDK; CDR2 reads SYGVNS. The CDR3 DNA reads TGTGCCAGCAATCAGGGGTTGACGGAGACCCAGTACTTC. Its protein is CASNQGLTETQYF.

The chain is built from TRBV19 and TRBJ2-1; 11 bases are a match to TRBD1. This CDR3 is 17 amino acids long. Unmatched junction bases numbered 10, after V lost 5 bases and J lost 4 bases. Germline-derived CDR1 and CDR2 are LNHDA and SQIVND (reference sequence). The CDR3 DNA reads TGTGCCAGTAGTCTCATAAAGGGACAGGGGGAATACAATGAGCAGTTCTTC. Translation: CASSLIKGQGEYNEQFF.

The chain employs TRBV7-8 and TRBJ2-7; TRBD2 aligns across 8 bases. The CDR3 is made up of 15 amino acids. Germline V gene sequence: CDR1 SGHVS, CDR2 FQNEAQ. V trimming: 5 bases; J trimming: 4 bases; junction bases outside the gene matches: 10. The CDR3 sequence: CASSLRIGGAYEQYF. CDR3 bases: TGTGCCAGCAGCCTGAGGATCGGGGGGGCGTACGAGCAGTACTTC.

This chain joins TRBV27 and TRBJ2-7; TRBD1 matches 10 bases. The V segment lost 4 bases and the J segment 1 base; nucleotides outside the gene matches: 7. CDR3 length: 16 amino acids. Germline V lookup: CDR1 MNHEY, CDR2 SMNVEV (reference sequence). Here the CDR3 reads CASSSPPGQGSYEQYF. In DNA form, the CDR3 reads TGTGCCAGCAGTTCCCCGCCGGGACAGGGGTCCTACGAGCAGTACTTC.

The rearrangement joins TRBV7-6 to TRBJ1-3, with a tentative D call TRBD1 (6 bases). The length of the CDR3 is 17 residues. Deletions cut 5 bases from V and 2 bases from J, with 19 bases between. Germline V lookup: CDR1 SGHVS, CDR2 FNYEAQ. The CDR3 region is CASSLETQGWAGNTIYF. Written as DNA, the CDR3 is TGTGCCAGCAGCCTAGAAACACAGGGATGGGCTGGAAACACCATATATTTT. Using reference TRBV7-6 and TRBJ1-3 for the parts outside the CDR3, the full variable domain is GAGVSQSPRYKVTKRGQDVALRCDPISGHVSLYWYRQALGQGPEFLTYFNYEAQQDKSGLPNDRFSAERPEGSISTLTIQRTEQRDSAMYRCASSLETQGWAGNTIYFGEGSWLTVV.